Listed here is a single T cell receptor (beta chain). Its antigen is unknown. These data are taken from a study of CD8 T cells in Susac syndrome. General study findings and limits: Clonal expansion was not seen in any Susac syndrome CD4+ T cell repertoire. Regarding the TCR sequencing and HLA analysis, the study admitted that a relatively small number of individuals were involved.

V lost 4 bases to trimming and J lost 3 bases, with 9 bases between them. Germline CDR1 and CDR2: GTSNPN and SVGIG (reference sequence). The length of the CDR3 is 12 residues. Reverse transcription of roughly 0.5 to 1 ug RNA was performed with random hexamers. The CDR3 of TCR beta was amplified by immunoSEQ multiplex PCR across 54 Vbeta and 13 Jbeta. Each CDR3 protein gets one entry after TCRdb re-called the immunoSEQ multiplex PCR reads with MiXCR. The sample records around 230,000 distinct CDR3 sequences, 90% to 96% being singletons. This sequence was found in a human donor with Susac syndrome. Sequenced sample: CD4+ T cells from PBMCs. V is TRBV30 and J is TRBJ1-1; D unresolved. The CDR3 DNA reads as TGTGCCTGGAAAGAAACATACACTGAAGCTTTCTTT. It codes for CAWKETYTEAFF.